This T cell receptor beta chain was sequenced during a study of shared clonotypes between healthy human individuals. Trimming shortened V by 4 bases and J by 7 bases, and 13 bases separated the two germline ends. CDR1 is SGHVS and CDR2 is FQNEAQ in the germline V gene. This CDR3 has 13 residues. The data were produced by immunoSEQ multiplex PCR, yet TCRdb's version contains in-frame clones alone and is incomplete. The repertoire holds approximately 500,000 clones, with 90% to 96% as singletons. This clone was seen only once. The sequence came from a woman younger than 45 in good health. The sequencing input was naive CD4+ T cells sorted from blood. Subset given: CD45RA+ positively selected. The chain is built from TRBV7-8 and TRBJ2-5, with D possibly being TRBD2 (7 bases). CDR3 nucleotide sequence: TGTGCCAGCAGCTCCAGCGGGGACACGACCCAGTACTTC. This encodes CASSSSGDTTQYF.